The 2 T cell receptor beta chains in this list originate from one sample, sequenced in a study of regulatory T cells in long-lasting Graves disease. The sample's time point: newly diagnosed GD, antithyroid drugs for less than 3 months. PBMCs were the source of the RNA used for TCR sequencing. CDR3 regions were amplified by Arm-PCR using iRepertoire HTBI primers to build TCR beta libraries. TCRdb used MiXCR to reprocess the multiplex PCR reads, holding one entry per CDR3 protein. Of around 480,000 distinct CDR3 sequences listed, roughly 15% were seen once; the top ten hold 9% to 15%. These data were also filed under a second study, of T cells in Graves' hyperthyroidism and ophthalmopathy.

Material: peripheral blood mononuclear cells (PBMCs), obtained at new diagnosis, from a patient treated with antithyroid drugs. All receptors come from a middle-aged man with Graves disease.

V and J are TRBV12-3 or TRBV12-4 and TRBJ2-3; TRBD2 aligns across 8 bases. This CDR3 has 14 amino acids. V dropped 10 bases and J dropped 4; count of bases not matched to a gene: 10. In DNA, the CDR3 is TGTGCCACCACGTCCACGGGAGGGGCAGATACGCAGTATTTT. Residues: CATTSTGGADTQYF.

This clonotype came up many times. Mismatch with germline at one junction end may stem from a read error. J is TRBJ2-7 and V is TRBV7-6; D not resolved. The CDR3 covers 9 residues. Germline V gene data show CDR1 as SGHVS and CDR2 as FNYEAQ. DNA for the CDR3: TGTGCCAGCAGCTTAGAAGAATTCTTC. It is translated as CASSLEEFF.